This T cell receptor beta chain appears in the sequencing data of a study of blood T cell repertoires in COVID-19. Study context: The cDNA or gDNA used as material had been derived from T cells, B-cell-depleted T cells, or PBMCs.

The CDR3 runs to 17 residues. With V trimmed by 7 bases and J by 2 bases, 8 bases remained unmatched. Germline V gene lookup returns CDR1 MDHEN and CDR2 SYDVKM. Per the original data handling: Amplification with reference gene primers provided the estimates of nucleated cell counts. Sequencing was performed with immunoSEQ multiplex PCR; in TCRdb, only in-frame clones are kept and a portion is missing. D and trimming come from the DNA, and the V and J calls and clone size come from that table. In the table there are approximately 74,000 clones, roughly 83% of which are singletons. This chain joins TRBV28 and TRBJ2-7; 16 bases match TRBD2. The sequencing input was peripheral blood. The receptor's source is a man older than 75 with active or convalescent COVID-19. In DNA, the CDR3 is TGTGCCAGCACCGGGACTAGCGGGAGGGCTATACCCTACGAGCAGTACTTC. Protein: CASTGTSGRAIPYEQYF.